This T cell receptor beta chain comes out of a study of T-cell memory formation after mild COVID-19. About the research overall: TCR clustering was largely donor specific.

Study results and limitations: Proof of SARS-CoV-2 specificity was absent for the second-wave clones that crested on day 37. Some responding clones appeared in pre-infection memory, suggesting cross-reactive memory joined.

5'RACE primed at constant segments yielded TCR alpha and TCR beta cDNA libraries bearing sample barcodes and UMIs. Each CDR3 protein is one row after TCRdb ran MiXCR on the 5' RACE reads. Seen here are 350,000 to 500,000 distinct CDR3 sequences, about a sixth observed once, and the top ten hold 20% to 25%. This clonotype turned up a few times. The antigen remains unidentified. This CDR3 is 14 amino acids long. Per the germline V gene, CDR1 is LGHNA and CDR2 is YNFKEQ. Trimming stripped 4 bases from V and 3 bases from J, with 13 bases between. The material sequenced was PBMCs or a T cell subset sorted from them (not recorded which). The J gene is TRBJ2-7, the V gene TRBV4-2, with a weak D call TRBD1 (6 bases). This clonotype originated in a man in his late teens or twenties who had mild COVID-19 (a few samples of this study predate the infection). Cell type and time point are not known. For the CDR3, the DNA is TGTGCCAGCAGCCCAGGACAGACCGACTACGAGCAGTACTTC. Protein sequence: CASSPGQTDYEQYF.